The sequence of this T cell receptor (beta chain) was determined in a study of molecular identifiers for immune sequencing clone quantification. About the research overall: Five aliquots were made in replicates from the RNA of approximately 20,000 or 98,000 naive CD8 cells, and four were sequenced.

This clonotype was seen only a few times. Preparation methods for the bulk TCR libraries were those previously described, with listed TCR primers. TCRdb re-derived calls from the PCR reads in MiXCR, one entry per CDR3 protein. The sample gives about half a million distinct CDR3 sequences, 20% to 25% of which show up once; approximately 0.84% is in the top ten. In germline, CDR1 is SEHNR, CDR2 FQNEAQ (reference sequence). The CDR3 has 15 residues. J lost 2 bases, V lost 5 bases, and 6 bases had no gene match. The sequenced material came from naive CD8+ T cells from blood, with Jurkat cell RNA spiked in. Subset reported: FACS-sorted CD8+CD4-CCR7+CD45RA+ naive T cells. This TCR was sampled from a human donor in good health. Some libraries in this study had Jurkat cell RNA spiked in. The chain employs TRBV7-9 and TRBJ2-3; 8 bases match TRBD1. The CDR3 sequence is CASSHGTGPTDTQYF. The CDR3 DNA reads as TGTGCCAGCAGCCATGGGACAGGACCCACAGATACGCAGTATTTT.